These T cell receptor beta chains were read from a single sample in a study. Each CDR3 protein is one row after TCRdb ran MiXCR on the 5' RACE reads. The sample records 35,000 to 50,000 distinct CDR3 sequences, approximately 30% being singletons. The sample comprised tumor-infiltrating memory CD4+ T cells sorted from the breast tumor. All receptors derive from a female donor with breast cancer. Each CDR3 is given with its conserved first and last residue. A D gene is named only where the DNA matches it firmly. Size is omitted from some rows. Given values are once, few, many or a class for expanded clones.

TRBJ2-1	NA	NA	TRBV20-1	TGCAGTGCTAGGAGTAGTTACGACAATGAGCAGTTCTTC	CSARSSYDNEQFF
TRBJ2-5	TRBD1	NA	TRBV13	TGTGCCAGCAGCTTAGGACAGGGGCTCGAGACCCAGTACTTC	CASSLGQGLETQYF
TRBJ2-7	NA	many	TRBV6-6	TGTGCCAGCGGAGGGGGTGCCTACGAGCAGTACTTC	CASGGGAYEQYF
TRBJ1-5	NA	few	TRBV5-1	TGCGCCAGCAGCTTGGAAGGACAGAACAATCAGCCCCAGCATTTT	CASSLEGQNNQPQHF
TRBJ1-1	NA	NA	TRBV6-5	TGTGCCAGCAGTAGAGGATCAATCACTGAAGCTTTCTTT	CASSRGSITEAFF
TRBJ2-2	NA	NA	TRBV7-6	TGTGCCAGCAGCCCCTGGGTAGCCCCCACCGGGGAGCTGTTTTTT	CASSPWVAPTGELFF
TRBJ2-1	TRBD2	NA	TRBV3-1	TGTGCCAGCGAACCACACCTCGGGACTAGCGGGAGTGGGAGCAATGAGCAGTTCTTC	CASEPHLGTSGSGSNEQFF
TRBJ2-7	NA	few	TRBV12-3/TRBV12-4	TGTGCCAGCAGTCCCGGGGGCTCCGGGACAGACTCCTACGAGCAGTACTTC	CASSPGGSGTDSYEQYF
TRBJ2-1	NA	NA	TRBV4-1	TGCGCCAGCAGCCAAACTGAGGGAAACAATGAGCGGTTCTTC	CASSQTEGNNERFF
TRBJ2-2	TRBD2	NA	TRBV5-1	TGCGCCAGCAGCTTGGCCCCGAGACTAGCAAACACCGGGGAGCTGTTTTTT	CASSLAPRLANTGELFF
TRBJ1-1	NA	few	TRBV20-1	TGCAGTGCTAGAGATCAGACCGAGGCAGGAGCTTTCTTT	CSARDQTEAGAFF
TRBJ1-4	NA	NA	TRBV28	TGTGCCAGCAGCCGGACCCAAACACGGGAAAAACTGTTTTTT	CASSRTQTREKLFF
TRBJ2-2	NA	NA	TRBV27	TGTGCCAGCAGCAACCTGAACACCGGGGAGCTGTTTTTT	CASSNLNTGELFF
TRBJ2-7	NA	NA	TRBV20-1	TGCAGTGCTAGAGACAGGCTTACGTCTACCGAGCAGTACTTC	CSARDRLTSTEQYF
TRBJ2-7	NA	many	TRBV6-5	TGTGCCAGCAGCCGATCGGGAGCGGCCCACTACGAGCAGTACTTC	CASSRSGAAHYEQYF
TRBJ1-5	NA	few	TRBV2	TGTGCCAGCAGCGGGGGATCCAATAGCAATCAGCCCCAGCATTTT	CASSGGSNSNQPQHF
TRBJ1-3	NA	NA	TRBV4-1	TGCGCCAGCAGCCAAGATCCGGCGGCTTCGGACTTCCCTGGAAACACCATATATTTT	CASSQDPAASDFPGNTIYF
TRBJ2-7	TRBD1	few	TRBV5-6	TGTGCCAGCTACAGCCGGGACAGGCCGCCCTACGAGCAGTACTTC	CASYSRDRPPYEQYF
TRBJ2-5	TRBD2	many	TRBV5-1	TGCGCCAGCAGGCCCGGGACTACTGAAGAGACCCAGTACTTC	CASRPGTTEETQYF
TRBJ1-4	NA	NA	TRBV4-1	TGCGCCAGCAGCCAAGTGAATGAAAAACTGTTTTTT	CASSQVNEKLFF
TRBJ2-3	NA	few	TRBV20-1	TGCAGTGCTAGCAGGACGGGAAGTTATGCAGATACGCAGTATTTT	CSASRTGSYADTQYF
TRBJ2-2	NA	many	TRBV10-3	TGTGCCATCGAGGGGTCCACCGGGGAGCTGTTTTTT	CAIEGSTGELFF
TRBJ2-1	TRBD1	few	TRBV11-2	TGTGCCAGCAGCTTGACAGGGTACAATGAGCAGTTCTTC	CASSLTGYNEQFF
TRBJ2-5	NA	few	TRBV6-6	TGTGCCAGCAGTTACTCATCCCAAGAGACCCAGTACTTC	CASSYSSQETQYF
TRBJ2-4	TRBD1	NA	TRBV20-1	TGCAGTGCTCCTACAGGGGTTAGAAACATTCAGTACTTC	CSAPTGVRNIQYF
TRBJ1-4	NA	NA	TRBV4-1	TGCGCCAGCAATTCGTTAACTAATGAAAAACTGTTTTTT	CASNSLTNEKLFF
TRBJ2-1	TRBD2	few	TRBV7-9	TGTGCCAGCAGCTTTGGCGGGAGGGCCAGGAATGAGCAGTTCTTC	CASSFGGRARNEQFF
TRBJ2-3	NA	many	TRBV7-9	TGTGCCAGCAGCCCTAAATCCGGGGCAGTGAGCACAGATACGCAGTATTTT	CASSPKSGAVSTDTQYF
TRBJ2-1	NA	few	TRBV12-3/TRBV12-4	TGTGCCAGCAGTCCTTCGGTGCGAGTTGAGCAGTTCTTC	CASSPSVRVEQFF
TRBJ1-4	NA	once	TRBV9	TGTGCCAGCAGCCCCCGAGCGGCCTCTAATGAAAAACTGTTTTTT	CASSPRAASNEKLFF
TRBJ1-1	NA	NA	TRBV20-1	TGCGGTGCTAGAGACGACGGAAGGACTTACGAAGCTTTCTTC	CGARDDGRTYEAFF
TRBJ1-6	NA	NA	TRBV10-3	TGTGCCATCAGTGAGTCGTGGGAACGGGGTCCCCTCCACTTT	CAISESWERGPLHF
TRBJ2-1	TRBD2	few	TRBV5-1	TGCGCCAGCAGCCTGCTCGGAGCGGGGGGCCAGAATGAGCAGTTCTTC	CASSLLGAGGQNEQFF
TRBJ2-4	NA	many	TRBV4-2	TGTGCCAGCAGCCAGGACGGAAACATTCAGTACTTC	CASSQDGNIQYF
TRBJ2-7	NA	NA	TRBV7-3	TGTGCCAGCAGTTTGGGACTCGAGCAGTACTTC	CASSLGLEQYF
TRBJ2-7	TRBD1	NA	TRBV28	TGTGCCAGCAGTACTCGGGACAGGGCGTTCTACGAGCAGTACTTC	CASSTRDRAFYEQYF
TRBJ2-7	TRBD1	few	TRBV12-3/TRBV12-4	TGTGCCAGCAGCGGGGGACAGGGGTTTTCCTACGAGCAGTACTTC	CASSGGQGFSYEQYF
TRBJ2-5	NA	many	TRBV27	TGTGCCAGCAGTTTTACCCCACGAGTTAGAGAGACCCAGTACTTC	CASSFTPRVRETQYF
TRBJ1-2	TRBD1	few	TRBV15	TGTGCCACCAGCAGCCCAGAGGGACAGGCTAACTATGGCTACACCTTC	CATSSPEGQANYGYTF
TRBJ2-7	NA	NA	TRBV7-9	TGTGCCAGCAGCTTGGGGACGTACGAGCAGTACTTC	CASSLGTYEQYF
TRBJ1-2	TRBD1	few	TRBV5-4	TGTGCCAGCAGCAGCGGGCGGACAGGTTATGGCTACACCTTC	CASSSGRTGYGYTF
TRBJ2-1	NA	NA	TRBV6-1	TGTGCCAGCAGCCCCGGGCTATGGAATGAGCAGTTCTTC	CASSPGLWNEQFF
TRBJ2-1	TRBD2	few	TRBV11-2	TGTGCCAGCAACTCACCCGGGGGTAGCGGGGGCGACAATGAGCAGTTCTTC	CASNSPGGSGGDNEQFF
TRBJ1-6	NA	NA	TRBV7-8	TGTGCCAGCAGCTTATATCTCTATAATTCACCCCTCCACTTT	CASSLYLYNSPLHF
TRBJ2-5	TRBD2	NA	TRBV12-3/TRBV12-4	TGTGCCAGCAGGGGACTAGCGGGAGGGACCCAGTACTTC	CASRGLAGGTQYF
TRBJ1-1	TRBD1	many	TRBV7-2	TGTGCCAGCAGCGACAGGGGGCGGGTCACTGAAGCTTTCTTT	CASSDRGRVTEAFF
TRBJ1-5	NA	NA	TRBV30	TGTGCCTGGAGTAGGACCCAAGGGCCCCGGCATTTT	CAWSRTQGPRHF
TRBJ2-7	NA	many	TRBV4-1	TGCGCCAGCAGCCAAGCGGGCCCCAGGCGGCTAGTTACGGGCGAGCAGTACTTC	CASSQAGPRRLVTGEQYF
TRBJ2-3	NA	few	TRBV5-1	TGCGCCAGCAGCTTAAAACGGGGGAACACAGATACGCAGTATTTT	CASSLKRGNTDTQYF
TRBJ2-6	NA	medium-sized	TRBV4-3	TGCGCCAGCAGCCACGGTCGGGGGCCTGGGGCCAACGTCCTGACTTTC	CASSHGRGPGANVLTF
TRBJ2-1	TRBD2	NA	TRBV24-1	TGTGCCACCAGTGATTTGCGGGCTAGCGGGTCCAATGAGCAGTTCTTC	CATSDLRASGSNEQFF
TRBJ2-5	NA	few	TRBV9	TGTGCCAGCAGCGTAGTTGGCTACCACCCTGAGGCCCAGTACTTC	CASSVVGYHPEAQYF
TRBJ2-5	NA	NA	TRBV20-1	TGCAGTGCTAGAGATGCATCTGGACAGTCGGGAGAGACCCAGTACTTC	CSARDASGQSGETQYF